These T cell receptor beta chains were read from a single sample in a study of blood T cells in healthy people across ages. TCRdb re-called the 5' RACE reads with MiXCR, one entry per CDR3 protein. The table includes 850,000 to 1,300,000 distinct CDR3 sequences, roughly 45% detected once. The sample comprised blood. The origin of the receptors is a woman aged 55-69 years in good health. Both conserved end residues are part of each CDR3. The D gene is left open where the match is weak. Clone size, where shown, is once, few, many, or a class for clones that have expanded.

>TRBV12-3/TRBV12-4|few|TRBD2|TRBJ2-1
CASGPPSGPYNEQFF
TGTGCCAGCGGCCCTCCTAGCGGACCCTACAATGAGCAGTTCTTC
>TRBV20-1|few|.|TRBJ2-1
CSARAGQGSYNEQFF
TGCAGTGCTAGAGCCGGGCAGGGATCCTACAATGAGCAGTTCTTC
>TRBV30|once|.|TRBJ2-1
CAGSPGIYEQFF
TGTGCCGGGAGTCCAGGGATCTACGAGCAGTTCTTC
>TRBV20-1|.|TRBD1|TRBJ1-1
CSARLDRGTEAFF
TGCAGTGCTAGATTGGACAGGGGGACTGAAGCTTTCTTT
>TRBV6-5|large|.|TRBJ2-1
CASSYSGSDEQFF
TGTGCCAGCAGTTACTCGGGCTCCGATGAGCAGTTCTTC
>TRBV6-6|.|.|TRBJ2-5
CASSAGGEAGTQYF
TGTGCCAGCAGCGCCGGAGGAGAGGCGGGGACCCAGTACTTC
>TRBV6-6|.|TRBD1|TRBJ2-5
CASSYWGQGVQETQYF
TGTGCCAGCAGTTACTGGGGACAGGGTGTCCAAGAGACCCAGTACTTC
>TRBV10-1|.|.|TRBJ1-2
CASSLDNVSYTF
TGCGCCAGCAGCTTGGACAATGTCAGCTACACCTTC
>TRBV5-6|once|.|TRBJ2-3
CASSLASASDTQYF
TGTGCCAGCAGCTTGGCTAGCGCCTCAGATACGCAGTATTTT
>TRBV5-1|many|.|TRBJ1-5
CASSLGAGYQPQHF
TGCGCCAGCAGCTTGGGAGCAGGATATCAGCCCCAGCATTTT
>TRBV25-1|.|.|TRBJ2-5
CASSASPPSAPGNEQYF
TGTGCCAGCAGTGCCAGCCCTCCTAGCGCCCCAGGCAATGAGCAGTACTTC
>TRBV29-1|few|.|TRBJ2-7
CSVGGNWVSYEQYF
TGCAGCGTTGGGGGAAATTGGGTCTCCTACGAGCAGTACTTC